The clone carrying this T cell receptor beta chain showed up just once. Clones were sequenced by immunoSEQ multiplex PCR, and TCRdb holds only the in-frame ones, with some missing. Seen here are about 700,000 clones, roughly 94% observed once, and the top ten hold 24%. The data were taken from a study of shared clonotypes between healthy human individuals. Germline CDR1 SQVTM, CDR2 ANQGSEA. The CDR3 has 14 amino acids. V dropped 8 bases and J dropped 1 base, with 17 bases sitting between them. Naive CD8 cells lacked CD45RO, underwent positive selection for CCR7 and left out terminally differentiated effector memory CD45RA+ cells.

Sequencing input: naive CD8+ T cells sorted from blood. The TCR comes from a man aged 25-40 years in good health. The V gene is TRBV29-1, the J gene TRBJ1-1; a possible D gene is TRBD1 (6 bases). The CDR3 spells CSYRVWDKNTEAFF. The CDR3 nucleotides read TGCAGCTATAGGGTTTGGGACAAGAACACTGAAGCTTTCTTT.